The 11 T cell receptor beta chains given below trace back to one sample, sequenced in a study of vaccination and CD4 T cells after COVID-19. These TCRs' antigens remain unknown. Cultured CD4+ T cell DNA was sequenced using the Oncomine TCR Beta short-read assay. TCRdb fed the PCR reads into MiXCR, producing one record per CDR3 protein. This table holds 20,000 to 25,000 distinct CDR3 sequences, under 40% found once. The time point here: late sampling 161 to 241 days after vaccination in a few convalescent patients. Sample treatment: approximately nine-day PBMC culture with coronavirus spike peptide pools or control peptides (ViraFEST assay). The sample consisted of CD4+ T cells from blood, cultured in vitro, taken about 7 months after SARS-CoV-2 vaccination. The receptors were sampled from a human donor who had recovered from COVID-19.

The DNA for the CDR3 is TGCAGTGCTAGTCCGCGCCCAACAACGACTAATGAGCAGTTCTTC. Residues: CSASPRPTTTNEQFF. V is TRBV20-1 and J is TRBJ2-1; no clear D gene. This CDR3 spans 15 amino acids. Germline loops: CDR1 DFQATT, CDR2 SNEGSKA (reference sequence). V lost 3 bases and J lost 7, with 19 bases in between.

A few counts support this clonotype. J is TRBJ2-7 and V is TRBV6-2 or TRBV6-3; TRBD2 matches 9 bases. The germline V gene has CDR1 MNHEY and CDR2 SVGEGT. V lost 6 bases, J lost 2 bases, and 11 bases stayed unmatched. CDR3 length: 16 amino acids. CDR3 in amino acids: CASRTSGSSWAYEQYF. The CDR3 DNA reads as TGTGCCAGCAGGACTAGCGGCTCGTCCTGGGCCTACGAGCAGTACTTC.

The V gene is TRBV5-6, the J gene TRBJ1-2; D gene unclear. V was trimmed by 4 bases and J by 7 bases, leaving 14 bases between them. CDR1 is SGHDT, CDR2 YYEEEE, per germline. The CDR3 spans 13 residues. CDR3 sequence (DNA): TGTGCCAGCAGCCCTCCTGGGAGACGTGGCTACACCTTC. Translating gives CASSPPGRRGYTF.

The chain employs TRBV20-1 and TRBJ2-3; the D gene could be TRBD1 or TRBD2 (5 bases each). The V end was cut by 6 bases, the J end by 1 base, with 14 bases between. CDR1 is DFQATT and CDR2 is SNEGSKA in the germline V gene (reference sequence). This CDR3 has 14 amino acids. The CDR3 nucleotides read TGCAGTGCCCGGGACCCTCGGGGCACAGATACGCAGTATTTT. Amino acid sequence: CSARDPRGTDTQYF.

This clonotype appeared once. The chain couples TRBV28 to TRBJ2-1; TRBD1 matches 9 bases. Germline values: CDR1 MDHEN, CDR2 SYDVKM. V lost 5 bases and J lost 6; bases outside the gene matches: 14. The CDR3 totals 17 residues. CDR3 nucleotide sequence: TGTGCCAGCAGTCAGTGGACAGGGGCCGAGGGGGGCAATGAGCAGTTCTTC. Protein: CASSQWTGAEGGNEQFF.

The V call is TRBV20-1, the J call TRBJ2-7; the D call may be TRBD1 or TRBD2 (6 bases each). The CDR3 sequence is 12 residues long. V lost 6 bases and J 0 bases, leaving 9 bases between the germline ends. Germline assignment: CDR1 DFQATT and CDR2 SNEGSKA (reference sequence). The CDR3 nucleotides read TGCAGTGCGCGGGACACCTCCTACGAGCAGTACTTC. This translates into CSARDTSYEQYF.

The chain recombines TRBV28 with TRBJ1-5, with 7 positions matching TRBD1. The CDR3 is made up of 15 amino acids. V gave up 3 bases and J gave up 9 bases; unmatched junction bases: 11. Germline assignment: CDR1 MDHEN and CDR2 SYDVKM. The CDR3 protein is CASSFDRVRARPQHF. CDR3 bases: TGTGCCAGCAGTTTCGACAGGGTTAGGGCACGGCCCCAGCATTTT.

The J gene is TRBJ1-1, the V gene TRBV10-1; unclear D gene. This CDR3 comprises 13 residues. V dropped 5 bases and J dropped 1 base, with 8 bases sitting between them. Germline CDR1 is WNHNN and CDR2 is SYGVQD (reference sequence). The CDR3 reads CASSLRRNTEAFF. Here the CDR3 DNA reads TGCGCCAGCAGTCTTAGACGGAACACTGAAGCTTTCTTT.

The chain links TRBV2 to TRBJ2-1, with no clear D. The V end was cut by 8 bases, the J end by 2 bases, with 13 bases between. This CDR3 contains 14 residues. Looked up from germline, CDR1 is SNHLY and CDR2 is FYNNEI. The DNA of the CDR3 is TGTGCCAGCGATCCGGATTGGACCTACAATGAGCAGTTCTTC. It specifies CASDPDWTYNEQFF.

A few counts support this clonotype. The chain combines TRBV20-1 with TRBJ2-1; 10 positions agree with TRBD2. There are 15 residues in the CDR3. V shed 7 bases, J shed 4 bases, and the junction held 10 bases outside the gene matches. CDR1 DFQATT and CDR2 SNEGSKA come from the germline V gene (reference sequence). DNA for the CDR3: TGCAGTGGGGGCCTTAGCGGGAGGAATTACAATGAGCAGTTCTTC. Amino acid sequence: CSGGLSGRNYNEQFF.

The chain carries TRBV6-2 or TRBV6-3 and TRBJ2-7; TRBD2 agrees at 7 bases. With 2 bases clipped from V and 2 bases from J, the junction kept 6 bases outside the gene matches. The CDR3 length is 15 residues. Germline CDR1 MNHEY, CDR2 SVGEGT. In nucleotides, the CDR3 is TGTGCCAGCAGTTACAGAGGGACTACCCCCTACGAGCAGTACTTC. It specifies CASSYRGTTPYEQYF.